Listed below are T cell receptor beta chains from one sample, sequenced in a study of blood T cell repertoires in COVID-19. The method was immunoSEQ multiplex PCR; TCRdb's version includes in-frame clones alone and lacks a portion of them. The sample has fewer than 200,000 clones, 84% seen once; the top ten hold over 9.5%. Input material: PBMCs or T cells enriched from blood (not recorded which). The receptors were sampled from a man in his fifties or sixties who had recovered from COVID-19. Each CDR3 is given with its conserved first and last residue. Each record gives: clone size, J gene, D gene, V gene, CDR3 protein, CDR3 DNA. D genes are given only for firm matches. A clone size is listed for some rows: how often the clone was seen (once, few, many), or a class if it is expanded.

>once|TRBJ1-4|TRBD1|TRBV5-1
CASSWDPGQTDEKLFF
TGCGCCAGCAGCTGGGACCCGGGACAGACCGACGAAAAACTGTTTTTT
>.|TRBJ1-3|TRBD1|TRBV28
CASSPDGTGGNTIYF
TGTGCCAGCAGTCCCGACGGGACAGGAGGAAACACCATATATTTT
>.|TRBJ1-2|TRBD1|TRBV19
CASSPGQGLDYGYTF
TGTGCCAGTAGTCCGGGACAGGGGCTAGACTATGGCTACACCTTC
>.|TRBJ1-2|TRBD1|TRBV12-3/TRBV12-4
CASSLGQGRGYTF
TGTGCCAGCAGTCTAGGACAGGGTCGGGGCTACACCTTC
>.|TRBJ2-1|TRBD2|TRBV5-1
CASSLARLAGGYNEQFF
TGCGCCAGCAGCTTGGCCAGACTAGCGGGGGGCTACAATGAGCAGTTCTTC
>.|TRBJ1-1|.|TRBV30
CAWSVRSPSTREAFF
TGTGCCTGGAGTGTACGGTCCCCATCAACCCGTGAAGCTTTCTTT
>.|TRBJ2-2|.|TRBV30
CAWTLGLSPGELFF
TGTGCCTGGACCCTAGGCCTGTCTCCCGGGGAGCTGTTTTTT
>.|TRBJ1-6|TRBD1|TRBV19
CASSYLGTGSSPLHF
TGTGCCAGTAGTTACTTGGGGACAGGGAGTTCACCCCTCCACTTT
>.|TRBJ1-1|.|TRBV19
CASQWATGVSNTEAFF
TGTGCCAGTCAATGGGCAACGGGGGTTTCGAACACTGAAGCTTTCTTT
>.|TRBJ2-7|.|TRBV10-3
CAISGSSYEQYF
TGTGCCATCAGTGGGAGCTCCTACGAGCAGTACTTC
>few|TRBJ2-4|TRBD1|TRBV7-8
CASSLESKTGTAKNIQYF
TGTGCCAGCAGCTTAGAATCGAAAACTGGGACAGCTAAAAACATTCAGTACTTC
>.|TRBJ1-2|TRBD1|TRBV6-5
CASSLGQGAHRGYTF
TGTGCCAGCAGTTTAGGACAGGGGGCGCATCGGGGCTACACCTTC
>.|TRBJ1-5|TRBD1|TRBV2
CASSGTGTGGNQPQHF
TGTGCCAGCAGCGGTACCGGGACAGGGGGCAATCAGCCCCAGCATTTT